The 27 T cell receptor beta chains below come from one sample, sequenced in a study of blood T cell repertoires in COVID-19. Sequencing used immunoSEQ multiplex PCR; TCRdb keeps in-frame clones, though not all of them. This sample has about 69,000 clones; approximately 80% occur once, and the top ten carry more than 10%. Source material: peripheral blood. The source is a man aged 45-65 years with COVID-19, enrolled during active disease.

The chain links TRBV5-1 to TRBJ2-5; TRBD1 might be the D (6 bases). The germline CDR1 and CDR2 sequences are SGHRS and YFSETQ. Trimming cost V 2 bases and J 5 bases, with 16 bases left between them. The CDR3 loop spans 15 amino acids. CDR3 sequence: CASSFKQGSWETQYF. CDR3 sequence (DNA): TGCGCCAGCAGCTTTAAACAGGGTTCTTGGGAGACCCAGTACTTC.

The rearrangement links TRBV4-3 to TRBJ1-2, with D tentatively TRBD1 (5 bases). Looked up from germline, CDR1 is LGHNA and CDR2 is YSLEER. V was shortened by 0 bases and J by 4 bases, with 12 bases between the two germline ends. The CDR3 is 15 residues long. The CDR3 protein is CASSQDLQEGYGYTF. Written as DNA, the CDR3 is TGCGCCAGCAGCCAAGATTTACAGGAAGGCTATGGCTACACCTTC.

V usage is TRBV19 and J usage is TRBJ1-5, with TRBD1 matching over 10 bases. There are 15 residues in the CDR3. Germline lookup yields CDR1 LNHDA and CDR2 SQIVND (reference sequence). The junction had 5 bases not matched to a gene; V was cut back by 6 bases and J by 3 bases. For the CDR3, the DNA is TGTGCCAGTAGCCCGGGGACAGGGGCCAATCAGCCCCAGCATTTT. Its translation is CASSPGTGANQPQHF.

The CDR3 sequence: CASSRGMNTEAFF. CDR3 nucleotides: TGTGCCAGCAGTAGGGGTATGAACACTGAAGCTTTCTTT. The gene calls are TRBV9 and TRBJ1-1, with D perhaps matching TRBD1 (5 bases). Germline V gene sequence: CDR1 SGDLS, CDR2 YYNGEE. This CDR3 has 13 amino acids. V was cut by 5 bases and J by 0 bases, with 8 bases left in between.

In DNA form, the CDR3 reads TGTGCCAGCTCACCAGCGAGCAGGGGAAATTCACCCCTCCACTTT. The encoded protein is CASSPASRGNSPLHF. The rearrangement uses TRBV18 and TRBJ1-6, with D possibly being TRBD1 (6 bases). The CDR3 runs 15 residues. V was pared by 2 bases and J by 7 bases, with 12 bases between. The germline gives CDR1 KGHSH, CDR2 LQKENI. The full variable domain, rest sourced from reference TRBV18 and TRBJ1-6, is NAGVMQNPRHLVRRRGQEARLRCSPMKGHSHVYWYRQLPEEGLKFMVYLQKENIIDESGMPKERFSAEFPKEGPSILRIQQVVRGDSAAYFCASSPASRGNSPLHFGNGTRLTVT.

This clone was detected once. The chain combines TRBV9 with TRBJ1-2, with TRBD1 matching 9 bases. This CDR3 contains 16 residues. Germline assignment: CDR1 SGDLS and CDR2 YYNGEE. Trimming cost V 4 bases and J 2 bases; bases outside gene matches: 9. The CDR3 DNA follows: TGTGCCAGCAGCCCCACCAGGGACAGGGACAACTATGGCTACACCTTC. Amino acids: CASSPTRDRDNYGYTF.

V is TRBV6-5 and J is TRBJ1-5, with 7 positions matching TRBD1. V dropped 6 bases and J dropped 5; count of bases not matched to a gene: 7. The CDR3 consists of 14 residues. Germline V gene data show CDR1 as MNHEY and CDR2 as SVGAGI. CDR3 nucleotide sequence: TGTGCCAGCAGCCTGGAGGGGGCCGATCAGCCCCAGCATTTT. This sequence encodes CASSLEGADQPQHF.

The chain is built from TRBV7-6 and TRBJ2-5; D may be TRBD1 (6 bases). Deletions cut 1 base from V and 3 bases from J, with 9 bases between. This CDR3 is 14 amino acids long. Germline CDR1 SGHVS, CDR2 FNYEAQ. As DNA, the CDR3 is TGTGCCAGCAGCTTAGGGACAGTTGAAGAGACCCAGTACTTC. It yields the protein CASSLGTVEETQYF.

This chain connects TRBV27 to TRBJ2-7, with D possibly TRBD1 on 6 matching bases. CDR1 MNHEY and CDR2 SMNVEV come from the germline V gene (reference sequence). This CDR3 has 15 residues. The ends were cut back, 4 bases at V and 1 base at J, with 14 bases in the middle. The CDR3, as DNA: TGTGCCAGCAGTTCCCCCAGGGGACCGTCCTACGAGCAGTACTTC. Translated, it gives CASSSPRGPSYEQYF.

The chain is built from TRBV13 and TRBJ2-1; 13 bases match TRBD2. V trimming: 1 base; J trimming: 0 bases; junction bases outside the gene matches: 6. The CDR3 runs to 19 residues. CDR1 and CDR2 (germline): PRHDT, FYEKMQ (reference sequence). The CDR3 bases are TGTGCCAGCAGCTTAGAAGTGGGACTAGCGGGGAGCTCCTACAATGAGCAGTTCTTC. This translates into CASSLEVGLAGSSYNEQFF.

The chain joins TRBV5-5 to TRBJ2-1, with 11 bases that match TRBD2. Trimming removed 4 bases from V and 3 bases from J; junction bases left unmatched: 6. The CDR3 sequence is 16 residues long. Germline assignment: CDR1 SGHKS and CDR2 YYEKEE (reference sequence). DNA for the CDR3: TGTGCCAGCAGCCGAACTAGCGGGGGTTACTACAATGAGCAGTTCTTC. Amino acid sequence: CASSRTSGGYYNEQFF.

The chain combines TRBV11-2 with TRBJ2-5; D remains unclear. Trimming pared 7 bases from V and 4 bases from J, leaving 7 bases between. Per germline, CDR1 SGHAT and CDR2 FQNNGV. CDR3 length: 11 residues. CDR3 region: CASKLRETQYF. The CDR3 DNA reads as TGTGCCAGCAAGCTTAGAGAGACCCAGTACTTC.

This clone appeared many times. The gene calls are TRBV11-2 and TRBJ1-1; D not certain. This CDR3 region has 13 residues. The V end was cut by 3 bases, the J end by 0 bases, with 5 bases between. Germline values: CDR1 SGHAT, CDR2 FQNNGV. The CDR3 coding sequence is TGTGCCAGCAGCTTTTCCATGAACACTGAAGCTTTCTTT. Its translation is CASSFSMNTEAFF. Combining the CDR3 with reference TRBV11-2 and TRBJ1-1 gives the whole variable domain EAGVAQSPRYKIIEKRQSVAFWCNPISGHATLYWYQQILGQGPKLLIQFQNNGVVDDSQLPKDRFSAERLKGVDSTLKIQPAKLEDSAVYLCASSFSMNTEAFFGQGTRLTVV.

CDR3 loop: CASSEVRQYQETQYF. Here the CDR3 DNA reads TGTGCCAGCAGTGAAGTAAGACAATATCAAGAGACCCAGTACTTC. The V gene is TRBV6-1, the J gene TRBJ2-5; D is unresolved. The CDR3 totals 15 residues. V was clipped by 1 base and J by 2 bases, with 11 bases between them. From germline, CDR1 is MNHNS and CDR2 SASEGT.

This chain uses TRBV9 with TRBJ2-2; perhaps TRBD1 as D (5 bases). This CDR3 comprises 14 residues. The germline V and J ends were trimmed by 3 bases and 3 bases, with 9 bases remaining between them. CDR1 and CDR2 from the germline V gene are SGDLS and YYNGEE. This CDR3 reads CASSADIYTGELFF. In DNA, the CDR3 is TGTGCCAGCAGCGCGGACATTTACACCGGGGAGCTGTTTTTT.

The CDR3 reads CASSPRDIDSSGANVLTF. As DNA, the CDR3 is TGCGCCAGCAGCCCCCGGGACATCGACTCCTCTGGGGCCAACGTCCTGACTTTC. This chain uses TRBV5-1 with TRBJ2-6; D might be TRBD1 (6 bases). The CDR3 length is 18 residues. CDR1 is SGHRS and CDR2 is YFSETQ in the germline V gene. Trimming pared 4 bases from V and 0 bases from J, leaving 17 bases between.

This clone was observed once. The chain recombines TRBV20-1 with TRBJ1-5, with D uncertain. Germline-derived CDR1 and CDR2 are DFQATT and SNEGSKA (reference sequence). This CDR3 region has 14 residues. Trimming shortened V by 3 bases and J by 2 bases, and 11 bases separated the two germline ends. As DNA, the CDR3 is TGCAGTGCTAGTGTGGGCGAACGCAATCAGCCCCAGCATTTT. Its protein product is CSASVGERNQPQHF.

The chain combines TRBV5-6 with TRBJ2-5; 10 positions match TRBD2. V lost 3 bases, J lost 5 bases, and 7 bases stayed unmatched. The CDR3 contains 15 residues. Germline loops: CDR1 SGHDT, CDR2 YYEEEE. The CDR3 DNA reads as TGTGCCAGCAGCTCCAATAGCGGGGGGAGGGAGACCCAGTACTTC. Translated: CASSSNSGGRETQYF.

This chain uses TRBV10-1 with TRBJ2-5, with TRBD2 identical over 8 bases. The CDR3 loop spans 14 amino acids. Germline V gives CDR1 WNHNN, CDR2 SYGVQD (reference sequence). After removal of 7 bases from V and 9 bases from J, the junction contained 13 bases not matched to a gene. The CDR3 nucleotides are TGCGCCAGCAACCGGGGGGGGGCTTATTGGGCCCAGTACTTC. Encoded protein: CASNRGGAYWAQYF.

The genes are TRBV28 and TRBJ1-2, with TRBD1 as a possible D gene (6 bases). CDR3 length: 14 amino acids. Germline V CDR1 and CDR2: MDHEN, SYDVKM. V was clipped by 8 bases and J by 4 bases, with 17 bases between them. CDR3 sequence: CASATPQGTYGYTF. For the CDR3, the DNA is TGTGCCAGCGCAACCCCCCAGGGGACCTATGGCTACACCTTC.

This chain links TRBV2 with TRBJ1-1, with TRBD1 as a possible D gene (6 bases). Germline V CDR1 and CDR2: SNHLY, FYNNEI. With 2 bases removed from V and 6 bases from J, the gap between germline ends came to 16 bases. The CDR3 contains 15 residues. The CDR3 loop reads CASSERQVGTSEAFF. CDR3 nucleotides: TGTGCCAGCAGTGAAAGACAGGTGGGAACCTCTGAAGCTTTCTTT.

The V gene is TRBV6-5, the J gene TRBJ2-7; D is perhaps TRBD1 (5 bases). The germline gives CDR1 MNHEY, CDR2 SVGAGI. CDR3 length: 14 residues. V lost 0 bases to trimming and J lost 3 bases, with 9 bases between them. This CDR3 is CASSYSPQGYEQYF. CDR3 coding DNA: TGTGCCAGCAGTTACTCTCCGCAGGGCTACGAGCAGTACTTC.

The CDR3 sequence is CASRGDRANEKLFF. CDR3 coding DNA: TGTGCCAGCAGGGGGGACAGAGCTAATGAAAAACTGTTTTTT. This chain joins TRBV6-5 and TRBJ1-4; TRBD1 agrees at 7 bases. This CDR3 has 14 residues. Germline V gene lookup returns CDR1 MNHEY and CDR2 SVGAGI. After removal of 6 bases from V and 3 bases from J, the junction contained 4 bases not matched to a gene.

This clone showed up just a few times. The chain is built from TRBV3-1 (or the pseudogene TRBV3-2) and TRBJ2-3; D might be TRBD1 (5 bases). The V end lost 2 bases, the J end lost 5 bases, and 11 bases lay between the germline ends. The CDR3 loop spans 14 amino acids. From germline, CDR1 is LGHDT and CDR2 YNNKEL (reference sequence). The CDR3 sequence is CASSQKRQLDTQYF. The CDR3 nucleotides are TGTGCCAGCAGCCAAAAACGACAGCTAGATACGCAGTATTTT.

The chain uses TRBV5-1 and TRBJ2-7; the match to TRBD1 covers 7 bases. The CDR3 length is 14 residues. Germline V gene sequence: CDR1 SGHRS, CDR2 YFSETQ. Germline trimming cut 0 bases from V and 6 bases from J; bases unmatched to any gene: 6. CDR3 in amino acids: CASSLGQGTVEQYF. The DNA for the CDR3 is TGCGCCAGCAGCTTGGGACAGGGAACCGTCGAGCAGTACTTC.

The J gene is TRBJ2-3, the V gene TRBV19; 8 bases line up with TRBD2. CDR3 size: 15 residues. Germline CDR1 reads LNHDA; CDR2 reads SQIVND (reference sequence). V gave up 1 base and J gave up 2 bases; unmatched junction bases: 2. CDR3 nucleotides: TGTGCCAGTAGTATAGGTAGCGGGGTCACAGATACGCAGTATTTT. Protein: CASSIGSGVTDTQYF. The full variable domain, its missing parts supplied by reference TRBV19 and TRBJ2-3, is DGGITQSPKYLFRKEGQNVTLSCEQNLNHDAMYWYRQDPGQGLRLIYYSQIVNDFQKGDIAEGYSVSREKKESFPLTVTSAQKNPTAFYLCASSIGSGVTDTQYFGPGTRLTVL.

This chain links TRBV7-9 with TRBJ1-4, with 9 bases fitting TRBD1. V shed 5 bases and J 7 bases; nucleotides not matched to a gene: 11. CDR3 length: 16 residues. Germline CDR1 and CDR2: SEHNR and FQNEAQ (reference sequence). The CDR3 is CASSPGQGGVGEKLFF. The CDR3 DNA follows: TGTGCCAGCAGCCCGGGACAGGGCGGGGTTGGTGAAAAACTGTTTTTT.